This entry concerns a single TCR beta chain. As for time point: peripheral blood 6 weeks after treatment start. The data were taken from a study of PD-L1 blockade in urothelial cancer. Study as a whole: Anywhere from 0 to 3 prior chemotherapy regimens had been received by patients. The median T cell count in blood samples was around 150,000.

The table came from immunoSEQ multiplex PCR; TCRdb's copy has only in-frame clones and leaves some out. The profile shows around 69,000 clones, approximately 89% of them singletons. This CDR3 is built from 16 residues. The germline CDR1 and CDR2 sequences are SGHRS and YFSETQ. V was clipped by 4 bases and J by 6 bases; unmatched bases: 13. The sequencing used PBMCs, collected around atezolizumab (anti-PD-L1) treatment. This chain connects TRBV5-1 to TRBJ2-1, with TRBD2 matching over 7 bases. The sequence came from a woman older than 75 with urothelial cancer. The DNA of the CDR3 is TGCGCCAGCAGCCGGAACCCCGGGACTACTTCCAATGAGCAGTTCTTC. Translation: CASSRNPGTTSNEQFF. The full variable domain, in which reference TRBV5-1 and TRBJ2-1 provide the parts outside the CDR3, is KAGVTQTPRYLIKTRGQQVTLSCSPISGHRSVSWYQQTPGQGLQFLFEYFSETQRNKGNFPGRFSGRQFSNSRSEMNVSTLELGDSALYLCASSRNPGTTSNEQFFGPGTRLTVL.